The TCR beta chain described here comes from a study of long-term antiretroviral therapy in people with HIV. Worth noting for this clone: Antigen unknown.

The germline gives CDR1 SGHAT, CDR2 FQNNGV. The V end was cut by 4 bases, the J end by 2 bases, with 16 bases between. The CDR3 is made up of 16 amino acids. Study results and limitations: Clones that expanded before ART (that is, prior to treatment) dominated the repertoire at all time points. Missing from the dataset were any data on ART adherence, viral resistance or therapy changes. The study found that diversity rose after ART but stayed below transplant donor controls.

Version v3.0 of the immunoSEQ assay ran at survey level. Clones were read by immunoSEQ multiplex PCR, and TCRdb kept only the in-frame ones, dropping some. The sample comprises about 17,000 clones, 75% to 85% of which are singletons, and 4.5% rests with the top ten. The source was unsorted PBMCs, collected 0.1 years before starting antiretroviral therapy. The receptor comes from a man aged 18 to 29 with HIV. V usage is TRBV11-2 and J usage is TRBJ2-3, with a tentative D call TRBD1 (5 bases). CDR3 DNA: TGTGCCAGCAGCTCTGGACACGGCTTCGCCACAGATACGCAGTATTTT. Its protein product is CASSSGHGFATDTQYF.